This TCR beta chain was found in a study of brain T cells in children with intractable seizures. Assay: immunoSEQ multiplex PCR; the TCRdb copy retains only in-frame clones and omits some. The profile shows roughly 80,000 clones, more than 75% of them singletons. In regard to this clone: Its specificity is not known.

Study-wide results and limits: Pre- and post-surgery blood differed in depth, so pre-surgery absences may be undersampling. Only CDR3 sequence similarity suggested viral specificity, without known HCMV serostatus.

V was pared by 4 bases and J by 7 bases, with 17 bases between. The length of the CDR3 is 14 residues. CDR1 KGHSH and CDR2 LQKENI come from the germline V gene. Surgery cases with the highest brain T cell transcript signatures were chosen for sequencing. At least one anti-epileptic drug was given before surgery. This TCR derives from a girl aged 2 to 10 with Rasmussen encephalitis and intractable seizures. This specimen was peripheral blood, taken at surgery. The chain couples TRBV18 to TRBJ2-7, with unresolved D. Here the CDR3 DNA reads TGTGCCAGCTCACTGGGCCGCGTGGCGCGAGAGCAGTACTTC. Translation gives CASSLGRVAREQYF.